The rows below give T cell receptor beta chains drawn from one sample of a study of Graves' ophthalmopathy and Graves' hyperthyroidism. TCRdb independently ran MiXCR on the multiplex PCR reads; one entry per CDR3 protein. The sample has 500,000 to 800,000 distinct CDR3 sequences; about 38% are singletons. The sequenced material came from peripheral blood. The receptors come from an adult man with Graves' ophthalmopathy. Each CDR3 is given with its conserved first and last residue. The order of the fields is clone size, V gene, D gene, J gene, CDR3 protein, CDR3 DNA. The D gene is left open where the match is weak. Rows may omit the clone size; those that give it use once, few, many or a size class.

>many|TRBV2|NA|TRBJ2-7
CASTQEGGPSYEQYF
TGTGCCAGCACCCAAGAGGGGGGACCGTCCTACGAGCAGTACTTC
>NA|TRBV2|NA|TRBJ2-7
CASSVRFGAYEQYF
TGTGCCAGCAGCGTCCGGTTCGGGGCCTACGAGCAGTACTTC
>many|TRBV19|NA|TRBJ1-5
CASSQGLAQPQHF
TGTGCCAGTAGTCAGGGTTTAGCTCAGCCCCAGCATTTT
>NA|TRBV7-2|TRBD2|TRBJ2-3
CASSLWGLNTDTQYF
TGTGCCAGCAGCTTATGGGGACTAAACACAGATACGCAGTATTTT
>NA|TRBV4-1|NA|TRBJ2-3
CASSQAPQDIVSTDTQYF
TGCGCCAGCAGCCAAGCCCCCCAGGACATCGTTAGCACAGATACGCAGTATTTT
>many|TRBV6-1|TRBD1|TRBJ2-2
CASSRTRTGFDTGELFF
TGTGCCAGCAGTCGGACTCGGACAGGGTTTGACACCGGGGAGCTGTTTTTT
>NA|TRBV6-5|NA|TRBJ1-1
CASSSQTHEAFF
TGTGCCAGCAGTTCCCAGACACATGAAGCTTTCTTT
>NA|TRBV19|NA|TRBJ1-5
CASSLAADQPQHF
TGTGCCAGTAGTCTGGCAGCTGATCAGCCCCAGCATTTT
>few|TRBV29-1|NA|TRBJ2-2
CSVDGLVQPRSGKNTGELFF
TGCAGCGTTGATGGACTTGTGCAGCCGCGTTCAGGGAAAAACACCGGGGAGCTGTTTTTT
>many|TRBV24-1|TRBD1|TRBJ2-7
CATSDHPGQGIYEQYF
TGTGCCACCAGTGACCACCCGGGACAGGGGATCTACGAGCAGTACTTC
>many|TRBV7-2|NA|TRBJ2-7
CASSFLTTGTYEQYF
TGTGCCAGCAGCTTCCTCACAACAGGTACCTACGAGCAGTACTTC
>NA|TRBV11-2|TRBD2|TRBJ2-6
CASSLGAGLAGAGANVLTF
TGTGCCAGCAGCTTAGGGGCGGGACTAGCGGGAGCTGGGGCCAACGTCCTGACTTTC
>NA|TRBV4-1|NA|TRBJ2-2
CASSQEVARNTGELFF
TGCGCCAGCAGCCAAGAAGTAGCGAGAAACACCGGGGAGCTGTTTTTT
>many|TRBV6-1|NA|TRBJ1-5
CASNRDGQEHQPQHF
TGTGCCAGCAACCGCGATGGACAAGAACATCAGCCCCAGCATTTT
>NA|TRBV19|NA|TRBJ1-6
CASSIEGDYNSPLHF
TGTGCCAGTAGTATCGAGGGGGATTATAATTCACCCCTCCACTTT
>NA|TRBV2|NA|TRBJ1-1
CASRQIMNTGAFF
TGTGCCAGCAGGCAAATAATGAACACTGGAGCTTTCTTT
>few|TRBV4-2|NA|TRBJ2-7
CASSQEGGSSYEQYF
TGTGCCAGCAGCCAAGAAGGAGGGAGCTCCTACGAGCAGTACTTC
>many|TRBV20-1|TRBD1|TRBJ2-7
CSARDGSRTGETEQYF
TGCAGTGCTAGAGATGGGTCGAGGACAGGGGAGACCGAGCAGTACTTC
>few|TRBV6-2/TRBV6-3|NA|TRBJ1-2
CASSNQQRGPIANYGYTF
TGTGCCAGCAGTAACCAACAGAGGGGACCGATTGCTAACTATGGCTACACCTTC
>many|TRBV4-3|NA|TRBJ2-7
CASSQDWGVEQYF
TGCGCCAGCAGCCAAGATTGGGGGGTCGAGCAGTACTTC
>NA|TRBV19|NA|TRBJ2-7
CASSIIGAPGDEQYF
TGTGCCAGTAGTATTATCGGGGCCCCTGGGGACGAGCAGTACTTC
>NA|TRBV12-3/TRBV12-4|TRBD1|TRBJ2-5
CASSTDRALETQYF
TGTGCCAGCAGTACCGACAGGGCTTTAGAGACCCAGTACTTC
>NA|TRBV19|NA|TRBJ1-1
CASSQGEGRGANTEAFF
TGTGCCAGCAGCCAAGGTGAGGGCAGGGGAGCGAACACTGAAGCTTTCTTT
>NA|TRBV20-1|TRBD1|TRBJ2-7
CSAEWDRGYEQYF
TGCAGTGCAGAGTGGGACAGGGGCTACGAGCAGTACTTC
>NA|TRBV10-3|NA|TRBJ2-7
CAWSLDGPLEQYF
TGTGCCTGGAGTCTGGACGGCCCTCTCGAGCAGTACTTC
>NA|TRBV29-1|TRBD1|TRBJ2-5
CSAPSGTGETQYF
TGCAGCGCCCCATCGGGGACAGGGGAGACCCAGTACTTC
>few|TRBV20-1|TRBD1|TRBJ2-6
CSVPGQGANVLTF
TGCAGTGTCCCGGGACAGGGGGCCAACGTCCTGACTTTC
>NA|TRBV7-7|NA|TRBJ1-4
CASSVRTNEKLFF
TGTGCCAGCAGCGTACGAACTAATGAAAAACTGTTTTTT
>NA|TRBV10-3|NA|TRBJ1-2
CASSPRDGSNCGYTF
TGTGCCAGCAGTCCTAGGGACGGATCTAACTGTGGCTACACCTTC
>many|TRBV7-9|NA|TRBJ1-2
CASSSPLSTNYGYTF
TGTGCCAGCAGCTCCCCACTTTCAACTAACTATGGCTACACCTTC
>few|TRBV7-9|TRBD2|TRBJ2-2
CASSPGLAGGSGGELFF
TGTGCCAGCAGCCCGGGACTAGCGGGAGGGTCGGGCGGGGAGCTGTTTTTT
>NA|TRBV5-1|NA|TRBJ2-7
CASSLTWGSSYEQYF
TGCGCCAGCAGCTTGACGTGGGGGAGCTCCTACGAGCAGTACTTC
>NA|TRBV7-9|TRBD1|TRBJ1-5
CASSHPGQVNQPQHF
TGTGCCAGCAGCCACCCGGGACAGGTCAATCAGCCCCAGCATTTT
>NA|TRBV5-4|NA|TRBJ1-2
CASSLGRGGNYGYTF
TGTGCCAGCAGCTTGGGACGAGGGGGTAACTATGGCTACACCTTC
>NA|TRBV7-8|TRBD1|TRBJ1-3
CASSQGAAGSGNTIYF
TGTGCCAGCAGTCAGGGGGCTGCTGGGTCTGGAAACACCATATATTTT
>once|TRBV4-1|NA|TRBJ2-3
CASSQAGVAYDTQYF
TGCGCCAGCAGCCAAGCGGGGGTAGCGTACGATACGCAGTATTTT
>NA|TRBV10-3|NA|TRBJ1-3
CAISELWPFSGNTTYF
TGTGCCATCAGTGAACTGTGGCCTTTCTCTGGAAACACCACATATTTT